These T cell receptor beta chains were read from a single sample in a study of shared clonotypes between healthy human individuals. TCRdb's table, derived via immunoSEQ multiplex PCR, lists solely in-frame clones and lacks some. The data hold under 2,000,000 clones, with around 96% observed a single time. The specimen was naive CD8+ T cells sorted from blood. All receptors derive from a man in his late teens or twenties in good health. The CDR3 runs from the conserved cysteine through the conserved F or W. The D gene is left open where the match is weak.

d_call v_call cdr3_aa
- TRBV4-3 CASSQVAWGPSSYNEQFF
TRBD1 TRBV7-9 CASSPGTGDEQYF
TRBD1 TRBV9 CASSDTGARQFF
- TRBV6-5 CASRVMGVDTQYF
TRBD1 TRBV28 CASSDGQDYEQYF
TRBD2 TRBV13 CASSMGLAYEQYF
TRBD2 TRBV6-1 CASSWEGKGHEQYF
TRBD2 TRBV29-1 CSARDPTERGADTQYF
TRBD2 TRBV29-1 CSVDPLAPQETQYF
TRBD1 TRBV30 CAWSGQGGSPLHF
- TRBV11-2 CASSRTVSYEQYF
- TRBV27 CASSSGPGSNQPQHF
TRBD1 TRBV19 CASSLDRDYEQYF
- TRBV4-1 CASSQPGTGSVEQFF
- TRBV6-1 CASSDYIYEQYF
- TRBV5-6 CASSLGDQPQHF
- TRBV5-8 CASSSQRNYSYEQYF
- TRBV4-1 CASSQDGATRPSEQYF
- TRBV4-3 CASSQVSVVYNSPLHF
TRBD1 TRBV4-1 CASSHPYRTGENTEAFF
- TRBV5-5 CASSLPREAYEQYF
- TRBV6-5 CASSSGPVLEQYF
TRBD1 TRBV7-9 CASQGDSYEQYF
- TRBV27 CASSFQEGNEQFF
TRBD2 TRBV7-8 CASSPGLAGGPNTGELFF
TRBD2 TRBV4-3 CASSQIAGEAETQYF
- TRBV30 CAWSLMLDTEAFF
- TRBV11-1 CASSPGGGEQFF
- TRBV13 CASSLRRTYEQYF
- TRBV28 CASSQGQSIGYTF
TRBD2 TRBV5-6 CASSVGLAEIGQETQYF